This TCR beta chain was observed in a study of T cell clusters in autoimmune cytopenias. One tube held mixed TRB-A and TRB-B primer pools for touch-down PCR. TCRdb reanalyzed the multiplex PCR reads, giving one entry per CDR3 protein sequence and no DNA. The table counts about 11,000 distinct CDR3 sequences; approximately 4.7% lies in the top ten. Germline V gene sequence: CDR1 MRHNA, CDR2 SNTAGT. The CDR3 is 16 residues long. Roughly 38,000 genome equivalents of blood DNA were amplified for TRB. The same sample was also used in a study of T cell repertoires in aging, cancer and after chemotherapy. That paper adds: Healthy donor repertoires were recorded over several months to years and showed clear clonal overlap. Around 8.8 million TCR reads were in the whole dataset. Median generation probability rose over the chemotherapy interval in each cancer cohort, suggesting rebound thymic output.

The chain combines TRBV6-4 with TRBJ2-1; the D call of TRBD2 rests on TCRdb alone, since no DNA is present to check it. This TCR came from a human donor in good health. Material: peripheral blood. The CDR3 loop is CASSDSSGGASNEQFF.